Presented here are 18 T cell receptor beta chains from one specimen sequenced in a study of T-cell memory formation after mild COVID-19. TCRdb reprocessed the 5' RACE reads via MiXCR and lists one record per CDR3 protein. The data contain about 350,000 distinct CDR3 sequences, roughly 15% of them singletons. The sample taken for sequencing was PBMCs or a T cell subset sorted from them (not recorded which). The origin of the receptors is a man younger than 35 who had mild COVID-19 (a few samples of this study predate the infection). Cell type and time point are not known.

In nucleotides, the CDR3 is TGTGCCAGCAGAATGACCCCCTCGGGATGGGAAAGAGCTTTCTTT. This translates into CASRMTPSGWERAFF. This chain connects TRBV6-5 to TRBJ1-1; D is unclear. Per the germline V gene, CDR1 is MNHEY and CDR2 is SVGAGI. The V gene lost 6 bases and the J gene lost 10 bases, with 24 bases spanning the gap. The CDR3 is 15 amino acids.

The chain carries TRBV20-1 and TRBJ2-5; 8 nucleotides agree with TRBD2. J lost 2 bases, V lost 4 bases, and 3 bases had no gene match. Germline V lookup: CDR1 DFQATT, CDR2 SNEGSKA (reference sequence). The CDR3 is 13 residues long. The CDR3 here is CSATLAGQETQYF. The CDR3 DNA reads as TGCAGTGCTACGTTAGCGGGGCAAGAGACCCAGTACTTC.

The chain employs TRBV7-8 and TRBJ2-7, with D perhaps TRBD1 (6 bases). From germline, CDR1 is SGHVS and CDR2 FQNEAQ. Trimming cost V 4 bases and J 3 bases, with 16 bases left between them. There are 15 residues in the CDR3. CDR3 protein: CASSSPMDSVYEQYF. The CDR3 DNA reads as TGTGCCAGCAGCTCACCCATGGACAGCGTCTACGAGCAGTACTTC.

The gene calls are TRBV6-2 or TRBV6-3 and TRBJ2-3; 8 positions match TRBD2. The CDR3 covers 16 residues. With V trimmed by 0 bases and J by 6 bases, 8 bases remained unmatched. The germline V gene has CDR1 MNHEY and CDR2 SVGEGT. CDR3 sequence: CASSYSYGGGLDTQYF. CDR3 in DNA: TGTGCCAGCAGTTACTCCTACGGGGGGGGCCTTGATACGCAGTATTTT.

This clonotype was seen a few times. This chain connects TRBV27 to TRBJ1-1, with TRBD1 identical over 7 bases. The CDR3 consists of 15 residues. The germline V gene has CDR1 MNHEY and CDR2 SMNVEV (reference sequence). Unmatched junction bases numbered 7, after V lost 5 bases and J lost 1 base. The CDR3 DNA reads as TGTGCCAGCAGTGTTACAGGGGCGGCGAACACTGAAGCTTTCTTT. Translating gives CASSVTGAANTEAFF.

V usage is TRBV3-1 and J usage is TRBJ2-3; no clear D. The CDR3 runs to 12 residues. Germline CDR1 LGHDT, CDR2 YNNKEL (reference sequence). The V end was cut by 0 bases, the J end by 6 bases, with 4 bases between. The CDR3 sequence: CASSQEWDTQYF. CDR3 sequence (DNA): TGTGCCAGCAGCCAAGAGTGGGATACGCAGTATTTT.

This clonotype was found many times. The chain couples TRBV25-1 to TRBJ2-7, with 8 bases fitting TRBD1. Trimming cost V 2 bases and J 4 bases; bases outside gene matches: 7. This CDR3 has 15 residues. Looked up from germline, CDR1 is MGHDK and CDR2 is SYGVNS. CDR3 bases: TGTGCCAGCAGTGAAGGTAACAGGGGGGTGTACGAGCAGTACTTC. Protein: CASSEGNRGVYEQYF.

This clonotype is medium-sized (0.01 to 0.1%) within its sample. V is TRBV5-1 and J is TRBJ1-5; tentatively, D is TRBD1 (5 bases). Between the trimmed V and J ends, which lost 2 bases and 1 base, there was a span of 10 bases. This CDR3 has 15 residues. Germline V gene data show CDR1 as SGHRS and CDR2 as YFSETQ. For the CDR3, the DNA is TGCGCCAGCAGCTTTACAGGCTCGAGCAATCAGCCCCAGCATTTT. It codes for CASSFTGSSNQPQHF.

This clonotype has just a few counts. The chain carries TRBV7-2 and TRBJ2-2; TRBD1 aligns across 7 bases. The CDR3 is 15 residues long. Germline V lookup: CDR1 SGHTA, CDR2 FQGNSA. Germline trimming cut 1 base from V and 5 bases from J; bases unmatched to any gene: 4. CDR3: CASSLGGGRTGELFF. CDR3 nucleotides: TGTGCCAGCAGCTTAGGAGGGGGCCGGACCGGGGAGCTGTTTTTT.

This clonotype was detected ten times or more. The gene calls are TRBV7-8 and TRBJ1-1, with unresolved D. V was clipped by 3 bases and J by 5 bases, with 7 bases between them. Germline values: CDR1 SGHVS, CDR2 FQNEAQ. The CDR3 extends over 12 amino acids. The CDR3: CASSLTGTEAFF. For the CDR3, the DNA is TGTGCCAGCAGCTTGACGGGGACTGAAGCTTTCTTT.

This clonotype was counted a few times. The CDR3 spells CASSSNWGREGYSYEQYV. The DNA of the CDR3 is TGTGCCAGCAGTTCGAACTGGGGACGGGAGGGGTACTCCTACGAGCAGTACGTC. The genes are TRBV28 and TRBJ2-7; 8 bases are shared with TRBD2. CDR3 length: 18 amino acids. The germline V gene encodes CDR1 MDHEN and CDR2 SYDVKM. The ends lost 4 bases at V and 0 bases at J; junction bases unmatched: 14.

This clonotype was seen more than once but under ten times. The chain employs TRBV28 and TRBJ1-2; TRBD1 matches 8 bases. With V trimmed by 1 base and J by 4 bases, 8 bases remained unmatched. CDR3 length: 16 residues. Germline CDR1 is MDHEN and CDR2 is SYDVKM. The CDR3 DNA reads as TGTGCCAGCAGTTTATTGACAGGGGTCTATGGCTATGGCTACACCTTC. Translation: CASSLLTGVYGYGYTF.

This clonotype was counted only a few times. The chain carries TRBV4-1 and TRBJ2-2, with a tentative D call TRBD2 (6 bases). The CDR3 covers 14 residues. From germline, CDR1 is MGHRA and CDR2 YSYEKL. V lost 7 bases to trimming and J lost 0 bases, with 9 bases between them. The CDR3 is CASNRGTNTGELFF. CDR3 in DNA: TGCGCCAGCAACCGGGGGACGAACACCGGGGAGCTGTTTTTT.

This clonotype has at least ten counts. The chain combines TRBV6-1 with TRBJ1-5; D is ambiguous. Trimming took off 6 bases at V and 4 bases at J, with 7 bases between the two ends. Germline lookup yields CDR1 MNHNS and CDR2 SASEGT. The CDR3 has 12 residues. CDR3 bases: TGTGCCAGCAGACAGCTTAATCAGCCCCAGCATTTT. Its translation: CASRQLNQPQHF.

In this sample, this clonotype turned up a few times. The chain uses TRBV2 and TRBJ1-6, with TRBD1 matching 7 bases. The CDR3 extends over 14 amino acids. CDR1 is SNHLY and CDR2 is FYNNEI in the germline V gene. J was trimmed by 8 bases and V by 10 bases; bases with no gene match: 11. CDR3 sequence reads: CATPRQGLDSPLHF. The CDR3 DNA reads TGTGCCACCCCCCGACAGGGATTGGATTCACCCCTCCACTTT.

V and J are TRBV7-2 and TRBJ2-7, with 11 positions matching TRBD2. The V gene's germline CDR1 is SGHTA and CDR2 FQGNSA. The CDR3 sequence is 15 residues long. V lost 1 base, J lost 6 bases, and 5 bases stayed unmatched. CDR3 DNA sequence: TGTGCCAGCAGCTTAGGCGGGCTAGCGGGGGGCGAGCAGTACTTC. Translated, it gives CASSLGGLAGGEQYF.

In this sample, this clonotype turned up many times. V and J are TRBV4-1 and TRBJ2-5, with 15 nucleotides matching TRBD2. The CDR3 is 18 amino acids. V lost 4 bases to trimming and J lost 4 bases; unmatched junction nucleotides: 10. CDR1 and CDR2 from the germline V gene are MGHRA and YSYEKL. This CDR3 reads CASSRLGLAGGQRETQYF. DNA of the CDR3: TGCGCCAGCAGCCGACTAGGACTAGCGGGGGGGCAACGAGAGACCCAGTACTTC.

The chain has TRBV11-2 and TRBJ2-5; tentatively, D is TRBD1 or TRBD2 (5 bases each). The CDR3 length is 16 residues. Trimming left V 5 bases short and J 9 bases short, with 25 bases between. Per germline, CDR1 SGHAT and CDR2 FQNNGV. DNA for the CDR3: TGTGCCAGCAGCCTTGGGGCCTCAACGACGGTAGCGCCCCAGTACTTC. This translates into CASSLGASTTVAPQYF.